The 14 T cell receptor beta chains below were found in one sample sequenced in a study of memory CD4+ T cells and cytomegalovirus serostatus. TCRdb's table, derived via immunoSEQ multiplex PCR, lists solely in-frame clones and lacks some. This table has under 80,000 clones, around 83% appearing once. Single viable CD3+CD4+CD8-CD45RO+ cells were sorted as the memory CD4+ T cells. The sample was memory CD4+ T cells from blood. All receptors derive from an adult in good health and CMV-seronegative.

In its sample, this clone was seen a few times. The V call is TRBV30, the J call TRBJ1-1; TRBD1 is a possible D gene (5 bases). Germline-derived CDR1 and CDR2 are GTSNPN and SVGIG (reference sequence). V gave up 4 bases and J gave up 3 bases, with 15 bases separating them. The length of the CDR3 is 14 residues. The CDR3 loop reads CAWKDSPGDTEAFF. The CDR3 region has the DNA TGTGCCTGGAAAGACTCCCCGGGGGACACTGAAGCTTTCTTT.

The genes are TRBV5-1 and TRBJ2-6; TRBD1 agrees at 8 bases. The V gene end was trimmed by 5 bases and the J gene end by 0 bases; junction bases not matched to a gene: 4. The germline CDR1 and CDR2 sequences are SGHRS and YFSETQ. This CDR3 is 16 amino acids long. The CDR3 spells CASSDRGSSGANVLTF. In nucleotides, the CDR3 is TGCGCCAGCAGTGACAGGGGAAGCTCTGGGGCCAACGTCCTGACTTTC.

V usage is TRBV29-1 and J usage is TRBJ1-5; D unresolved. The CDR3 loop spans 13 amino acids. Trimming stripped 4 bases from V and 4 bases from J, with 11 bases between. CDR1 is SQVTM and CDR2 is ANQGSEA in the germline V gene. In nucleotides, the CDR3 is TGCAGCGTTGCGTCGGACCAGAATCAGCCCCAGCATTTT. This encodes CSVASDQNQPQHF.

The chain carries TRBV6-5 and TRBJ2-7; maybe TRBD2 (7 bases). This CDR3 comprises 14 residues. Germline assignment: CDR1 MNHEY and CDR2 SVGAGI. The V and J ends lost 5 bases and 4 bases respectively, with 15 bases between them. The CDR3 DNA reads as TGTGCCAGCAGTCCAATGAAGGGGGGGTACGAGCAGTACTTC. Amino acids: CASSPMKGGYEQYF.

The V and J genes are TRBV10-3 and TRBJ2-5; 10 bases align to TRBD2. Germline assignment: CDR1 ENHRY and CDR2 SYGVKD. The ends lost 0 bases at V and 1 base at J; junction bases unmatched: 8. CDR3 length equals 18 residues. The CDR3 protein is CAISESRLAGATQETQYF. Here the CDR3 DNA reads TGTGCCATCAGTGAGTCGAGGCTAGCGGGGGCAACCCAAGAGACCCAGTACTTC.

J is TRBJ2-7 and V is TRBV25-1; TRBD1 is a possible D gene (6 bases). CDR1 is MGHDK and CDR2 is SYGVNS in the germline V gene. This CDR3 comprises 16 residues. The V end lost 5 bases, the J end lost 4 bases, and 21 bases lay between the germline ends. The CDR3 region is CASSPLSRDTPYEQYF. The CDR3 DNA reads TGTGCCAGCAGTCCCCTCTCCCGGGACACCCCGTACGAGCAGTACTTC.

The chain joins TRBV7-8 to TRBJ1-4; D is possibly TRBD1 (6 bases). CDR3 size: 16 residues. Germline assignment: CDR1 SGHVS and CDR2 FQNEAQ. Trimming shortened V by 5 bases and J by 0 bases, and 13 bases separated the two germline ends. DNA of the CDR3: TGTGCCAGCAGCCCCAGGGGAACGGCAACTAATGAAAAACTGTTTTTT. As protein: CASSPRGTATNEKLFF.

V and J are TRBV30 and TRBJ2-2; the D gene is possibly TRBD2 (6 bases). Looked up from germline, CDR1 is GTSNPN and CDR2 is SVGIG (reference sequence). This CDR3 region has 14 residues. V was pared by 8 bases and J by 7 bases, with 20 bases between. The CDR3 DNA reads TGTGCCGGAGAGAGGGACTCACTTATCGGGGAGCTGTTTTTT. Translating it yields CAGERDSLIGELFF.

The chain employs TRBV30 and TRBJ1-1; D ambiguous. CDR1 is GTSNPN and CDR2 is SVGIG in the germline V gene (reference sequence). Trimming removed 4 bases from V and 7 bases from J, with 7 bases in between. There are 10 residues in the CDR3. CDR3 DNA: TGTGCCTGGAAACCGAATGAAGCTTTCTTT. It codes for CAWKPNEAFF.

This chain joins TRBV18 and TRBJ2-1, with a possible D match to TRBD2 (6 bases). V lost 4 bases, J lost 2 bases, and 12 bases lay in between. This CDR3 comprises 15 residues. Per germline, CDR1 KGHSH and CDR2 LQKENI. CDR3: CASSRGTGAYNEQFF. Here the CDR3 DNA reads TGTGCCAGCTCACGCGGGACTGGAGCCTACAATGAGCAGTTCTTC.

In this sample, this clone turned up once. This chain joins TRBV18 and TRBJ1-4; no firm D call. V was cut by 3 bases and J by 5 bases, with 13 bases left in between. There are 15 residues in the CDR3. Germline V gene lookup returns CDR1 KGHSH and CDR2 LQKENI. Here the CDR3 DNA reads TGTGCCAGCTCACCCCGGCGTCAGGAGAATGAAAAACTGTTTTTT. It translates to CASSPRRQENEKLFF.

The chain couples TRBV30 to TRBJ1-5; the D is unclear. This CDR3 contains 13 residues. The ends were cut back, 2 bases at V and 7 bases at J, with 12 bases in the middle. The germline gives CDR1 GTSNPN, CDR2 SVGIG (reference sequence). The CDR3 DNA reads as TGTGCCTGGAGTAGGCAGGCTGGCCAGCCCCAGCATTTT. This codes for CAWSRQAGQPQHF.

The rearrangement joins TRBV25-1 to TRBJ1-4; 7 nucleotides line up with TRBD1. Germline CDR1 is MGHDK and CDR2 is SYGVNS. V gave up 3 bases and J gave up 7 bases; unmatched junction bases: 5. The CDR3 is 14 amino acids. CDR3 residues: CASSDSGGIEKLFF. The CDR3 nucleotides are TGTGCCAGCAGTGACTCAGGGGGAATTGAAAAACTGTTTTTT.

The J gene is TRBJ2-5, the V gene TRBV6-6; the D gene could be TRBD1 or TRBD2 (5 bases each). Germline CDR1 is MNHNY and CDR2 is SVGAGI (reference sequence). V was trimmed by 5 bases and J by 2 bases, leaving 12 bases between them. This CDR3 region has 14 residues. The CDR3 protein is CASSRDARQETQYF. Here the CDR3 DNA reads TGTGCCAGCAGTCGGGACGCAAGACAAGAGACCCAGTACTTC.